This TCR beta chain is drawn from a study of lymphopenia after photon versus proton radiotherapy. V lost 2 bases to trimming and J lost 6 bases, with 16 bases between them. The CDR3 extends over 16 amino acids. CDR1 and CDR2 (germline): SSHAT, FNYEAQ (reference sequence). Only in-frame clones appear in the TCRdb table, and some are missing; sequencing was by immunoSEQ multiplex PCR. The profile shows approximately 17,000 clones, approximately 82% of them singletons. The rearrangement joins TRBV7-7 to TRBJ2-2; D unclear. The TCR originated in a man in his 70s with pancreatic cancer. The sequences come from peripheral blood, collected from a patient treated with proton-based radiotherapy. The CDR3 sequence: CASSLTPSRGPGELFF. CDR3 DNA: TGTGCCAGCAGCTTAACCCCCTCGAGAGGCCCCGGGGAGCTGTTTTTT.